This T cell receptor beta chain was identified in a study of shared clonotypes between healthy human individuals. Findings of the study overall: Owing to a small donor count, the genetic and exposure-history diversity represented was limited.

Over several immunoSEQ plates, each subset's genomic DNA was distributed in even portions. Unsorted PBMC replicate PCRs drew on roughly 300 ng DNA, representing some 30,000 T cell genomes. In the original processing: Without quality scores, immunoSEQ junctional reads could not be filtered like full-length reads. The assay was immunoSEQ multiplex PCR, and TCRdb's table has in-frame clones only and misses some. That table is the source of V, J and clone size, and D and trimming were worked out from the DNA. The sample gives roughly 500,000 clones, 76% of which show up once; approximately 12% is in the top ten. The germline V and J ends were trimmed by 4 bases and 2 bases, with 12 bases remaining between them. This CDR3 has 14 amino acids. Germline-derived CDR1 and CDR2 are SGHRS and YFSETQ. About this clone: The target antigen is unknown.

The clonotype comes from a woman between 40 and 50 years old in good health. Some clones in this sample may be carry-over from other donors' samples. The chain joins TRBV5-1 to TRBJ1-1; D gene ambiguous. The source material was PBMCs. The CDR3, as DNA: TGCGCCAGCAGCATGATAAAAACTAACACTGAAGCTTTCTTT. It translates to CASSMIKTNTEAFF. The full variable domain, with the rest looked up from reference TRBV5-1 and TRBJ1-1, is KAGVTQTPRYLIKTRGQQVTLSCSPISGHRSVSWYQQTPGQGLQFLFEYFSETQRNKGNFPGRFSGRQFSNSRSEMNVSTLELGDSALYLCASSMIKTNTEAFFGQGTRLTVV.